This TCR beta chain was sequenced for a study of T cell clones after liver transplantation. Overall study context: Three of the eight recipients were HCV-positive; the rest had non-autoimmune, non-viral transplant indications.

On this clone itself: Its antigen is unidentified.

This CDR3 is built from 16 residues. V trimming: 2 bases; J trimming: 3 bases; junction bases outside the gene matches: 7. The germline CDR1 and CDR2 sequences are SGHNT and YYREEE (reference sequence). The repertoire was sequenced with immunoSEQ multiplex PCR; TCRdb's copy has only in-frame clones and lacks some. The sample has more than 75,000 clones, roughly 80% seen once. Study observations and caveats: Donor-reactive sequences fell more than third party-reactive ones, suggesting partial deletion.

The rearrangement joins TRBV5-4 to TRBJ2-2; 7 nucleotides match TRBD1. The specimen comprised CD4+ T cells from blood, sampled around 45 months after liver transplant. The source of this sequence is a human patient who received a liver transplant. Part of the T cells may come from the graft donor. CDR3 DNA: TGTGCCAGCAGCTTACGACGGGACAGCTACACCGGGGAGCTGTTTTTT. This encodes CASSLRRDSYTGELFF.